The rows below give T cell receptor beta chains drawn from one sample of a study of T cell changes during pregnancy in multiple sclerosis. TCRdb's copy holds only in-frame clones and misses some; the assay was immunoSEQ multiplex PCR. The sample lists fewer than 600 clones; approximately 66% were seen once. No antigen has been identified for these receptors. Sequencing was done on a sample of cultured CD4+ T cells. These receptors were collected from a female patient with multiple sclerosis, enrolled in a pregnancy study. Some clones in this sample may be carry-over from other donors' samples. CDR3s include the opening cysteine and the closing phenylalanine or tryptophan. The D gene is left open where the match is weak. Rows give clone size only sometimes, using once, few, many, or a class for an expanded clone.

>TRBV7-9|TRBJ1-1|TRBD1|.
CASSLGDRDTEAFF
TGTGCCAGCAGCTTAGGTGACAGGGACACTGAAGCTTTCTTT
>TRBV9|TRBJ2-1|.|.
CASSPTGGSYNEQFF
TGTGCCAGCAGCCCTACAGGCGGGTCCTACAATGAGCAGTTCTTC
>TRBV4-1|TRBJ2-1|.|.
CASSGWAYNEQFF
TGCGCCAGCAGCGGATGGGCATACAATGAGCAGTTCTTC
>TRBV28|TRBJ2-3|.|.
CASSRPAGYGTDTQYF
TGTGCCAGCAGCCGGCCCGCGGGATATGGCACAGATACGCAGTATTTT
>TRBV4-3|TRBJ1-4|.|.
CASSQELGEKLFF
TGCGCCAGCAGCCAAGAGTTGGGTGAAAAACTGTTTTTT
>TRBV6-7|TRBJ1-1|.|.
CASRLSPLKAFF
TGTGCCAGCAGATTATCCCCATTGAAGGCTTTCTTT
>TRBV19|TRBJ2-6|.|.
CASSYRSTSQSRANVLTF
TGTGCCAGTAGTTATAGGTCGACATCACAAAGTCGGGCCAACGTCCTGACTTTC
>TRBV5-1|TRBJ2-1|.|large
CASSLGSGAGYNEQFF
TGCGCCAGCAGCTTGGGTTCGGGAGCTGGCTACAATGAGCAGTTCTTC
>TRBV5-1|TRBJ2-1|TRBD2|.
CASSPLAGEIYNEQFF
TGCGCCAGCAGCCCCTTAGCGGGAGAGATCTACAATGAGCAGTTCTTC
>TRBV30|TRBJ2-3|TRBD2|few
CAWSVGTGLGTDTQYF
TGTGCCTGGAGTGTAGGGACCGGACTAGGCACAGATACGCAGTATTTT
>TRBV2|TRBJ2-1|.|few
CASATYNEQFF
TGTGCCAGTGCAACCTACAATGAGCAGTTCTTC
>TRBV5-1|TRBJ1-2|TRBD1|.
CASSQPTGNYGYTF
TGCGCCAGCAGCCAACCGACAGGGAATTATGGCTACACCTTC
>TRBV28|TRBJ1-5|.|.
CASSPDAGDQPQHF
TGTGCCAGCAGCCCCGACGCAGGGGATCAGCCCCAGCATTTT
>TRBV14|TRBJ1-5|.|.
CASSRFANQPQHF
TGTGCCAGCAGCCGCTTTGCAAATCAGCCCCAGCATTTT
>TRBV7-6|TRBJ2-3|TRBD2|.
CASSCGPGLALVTDTQYF
TGTGCCAGCAGCTGCGGTCCCGGACTAGCTCTCGTCACAGATACGCAGTATTTT
>TRBV28|TRBJ1-5|TRBD1|.
CASSPVKGAVPQHF
TGTGCCAGCAGTCCTGTTAAGGGGGCGGTGCCCCAGCATTTT
>TRBV7-9|TRBJ1-3|.|.
CASSLALPDGNTIYF
TGTGCTAGCAGCTTAGCGTTGCCAGATGGAAACACCATATATTTT
>TRBV28|TRBJ2-3|.|medium-sized
CASSLGRGWRTDTQYF
TGTGCCAGCAGTTTAGGGCGGGGATGGCGCACAGATACGCAGTATTTT
>TRBV6-5|TRBJ1-5|.|medium-sized
CASSYGRTNQPQHF
TGTGCCAGCAGTTACGGCAGAACTAATCAGCCCCAGCATTTT
>TRBV6-1|TRBJ2-7|TRBD2|.
CASTRLAHEQYF
TGTGCCAGCACGAGACTAGCGCACGAGCAGTACTTC
>TRBV6-6|TRBJ2-7|TRBD1|.
CASNGQGIDEQYF
TGTGCCAGCAACGGACAGGGGATTGACGAGCAGTACTTC
>TRBV5-5|TRBJ2-5|TRBD2|.
CASSSRLAGSQETQYF
TGTGCCAGCAGCTCGCGACTAGCGGGATCACAAGAGACCCAGTACTTC
>TRBV7-2|TRBJ1-5|TRBD1|.
CASSSTGGVANQPQHF
TGTGCCAGCAGCTCCACAGGGGGGGTCGCTAATCAGCCCCAGCATTTT
>TRBV5-7|TRBJ1-2|TRBD1|.
CASVKTGGHYGYTF
TGTGCCAGCGTTAAGACAGGGGGCCACTATGGCTACACCTTC
>TRBV11-2|TRBJ2-7|.|.
CASSLGFGDRAIEQYF
TGTGCCAGCAGCTTAGGGTTTGGGGACCGTGCTATCGAGCAGTACTTC
>TRBV5-1|TRBJ1-4|.|.
CASSPLGGNEKLFF
TGCGCCAGCAGCCCGCTAGGGGGTAATGAAAAACTGTTTTTT
>TRBV7-2|TRBJ2-3|.|large
CASSFRQGRGYTDTQYF
TGTGCCAGCAGCTTCAGACAGGGGAGGGGATACACAGATACGCAGTATTTT
>TRBV4-1|TRBJ1-2|.|.
CASSSLENRKTYGYTF
TGCGCCAGCAGCTCCTTGGAGAACCGAAAGACCTATGGCTACACCTTC
>TRBV4-3|TRBJ2-2|TRBD2|large
CASSQDPGGFANTGELFF
TGCGCCAGCAGCCAAGATCCGGGGGGGTTCGCGAACACCGGGGAGCTGTTTTTT
>TRBV27|TRBJ1-2|.|.
CASSPLATGGYTF
TGTGCCAGCAGCCCTCTGGCTACGGGTGGCTACACCTTC
>TRBV6-1|TRBJ1-5|.|large
CAGGTGPNQPQHF
TGTGCCGGGGGTACAGGGCCCAATCAGCCCCAGCATTTT
>TRBV5-1|TRBJ2-2|.|.
CASRGGQRTGELFF
TGCGCCAGCAGGGGGGGACAGCGCACCGGGGAGCTGTTTTTT
>TRBV7-3|TRBJ2-7|.|large
CASSLGGKVYEQYF
TGTGCCAGCAGCTTGGGGGGCAAAGTCTACGAGCAGTACTTC